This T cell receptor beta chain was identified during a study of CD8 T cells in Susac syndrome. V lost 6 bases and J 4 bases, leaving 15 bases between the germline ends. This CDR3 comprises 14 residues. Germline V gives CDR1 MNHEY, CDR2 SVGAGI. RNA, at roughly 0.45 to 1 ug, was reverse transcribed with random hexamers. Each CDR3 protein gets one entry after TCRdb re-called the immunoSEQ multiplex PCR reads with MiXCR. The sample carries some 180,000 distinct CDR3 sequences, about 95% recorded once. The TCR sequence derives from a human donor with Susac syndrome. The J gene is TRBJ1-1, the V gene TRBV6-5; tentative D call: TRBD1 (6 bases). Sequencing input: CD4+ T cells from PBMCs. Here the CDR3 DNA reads TGTGCCAGCAGCTTTAACCAGGGGACCACTGAAGCTTTCTTT. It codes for CASSFNQGTTEAFF.